The rows below give T cell receptor beta chains drawn from one sample of a study of Graves' ophthalmopathy and Graves' hyperthyroidism. Each CDR3 protein is one row after TCRdb ran MiXCR on the multiplex PCR reads. The sample consists of over a million distinct CDR3 sequences, around a third of them appearing once. The specimen sequenced was peripheral blood or thyroid tissue (not recorded which). The receptors derive from an adult man with Graves' hyperthyroidism. Both conserved end residues are part of each CDR3. The order of the fields is J gene, clone size, D gene, V gene, CDR3 protein, CDR3 DNA. A D gene is named only where the DNA matches it firmly. Clone size appears in some rows only: once, few, many, or a class for an expanded clone.

>TRBJ2-7|many|.|TRBV2
CAGGGDRRTYEQYF
TGTGCCGGTGGAGGGGACAGACGTACCTACGAGCAGTACTTC
>TRBJ1-5|many|.|TRBV7-6
CASSPSGWGNQPQHF
TGTGCCAGCAGCCCATCAGGATGGGGAAATCAGCCCCAGCATTTT
>TRBJ2-7|.|.|TRBV30
CAWSVGGLPSEQYF
TGTGCCTGGAGTGTAGGGGGACTACCATCCGAGCAGTACTTC
>TRBJ2-5|few|TRBD2|TRBV30
CAWSSSGRSGTQYF
TGTGCCTGGAGTTCGAGCGGGAGGAGTGGGACCCAGTACTTC
>TRBJ2-7|few|TRBD1|TRBV12-3/TRBV12-4
CASRSRDRQTYEQYF
TGTGCCAGCAGATCCCGGGACAGGCAGACCTACGAGCAGTACTTC
>TRBJ1-2|.|.|TRBV29-1
CSVEDPRGGYTF
TGCAGCGTTGAAGATCCCAGGGGTGGCTACACCTTC
>TRBJ1-3|.|.|TRBV7-2
CASSLVHSFSGNTIYF
TGTGCCAGCAGCTTAGTGCACTCGTTCTCTGGAAACACCATATATTTT
>TRBJ1-3|many|.|TRBV2
CASSDSWGYGNTIYF
TGTGCCAGCAGTGATTCTTGGGGTTACGGAAACACCATATATTTT
>TRBJ1-6|many|TRBD1|TRBV20-1
CSARDRGVPYNSPLHF
TGCAGTGCTAGGGACAGGGGAGTACCCTATAATTCACCCCTCCACTTT
>TRBJ2-2|.|.|TRBV4-1
CASSHLSRELFF
TGCGCCAGCAGCCACCTCTCCCGGGAGCTGTTTTTT
>TRBJ2-2|.|TRBD1|TRBV12-3/TRBV12-4
CASRGQEGLAGELFF
TGTGCCAGCAGGGGACAGGAAGGGTTGGCCGGGGAGCTGTTTTTT
>TRBJ1-5|.|.|TRBV11-2
CASSDDSYGNQPQHF
TGTGCCAGCTCAGACGACAGTTATGGCAATCAGCCCCAGCATTTT
>TRBJ2-7|many|TRBD2|TRBV10-3
CAISVGLGHGEQYF
TGTGCCATCAGCGTGGGACTAGGCCACGGCGAGCAGTACTTC
>TRBJ1-4|many|.|TRBV10-3
CAIRGYNEKLFF
TGTGCCATCCGGGGGTATAATGAAAAACTGTTTTTT
>TRBJ2-5|.|TRBD2|TRBV7-9
CASSYAPSSGGGETQYF
TGTGCCAGCAGTTACGCGCCCAGTAGCGGCGGGGGTGAGACCCAGTACTTC
>TRBJ1-2|few|.|TRBV5-1
CASSILRGGYGYTF
TGCGCCAGCAGCATCCTTAGGGGGGGGTATGGCTACACCTTC
>TRBJ1-5|many|.|TRBV7-2
CASSLEGRSLQPQHF
TGTGCCAGCAGCTTAGAGGGGAGGTCCCTCCAGCCCCAGCATTTT
>TRBJ1-1|.|.|TRBV29-1
CSLLPQGLDTEAFF
TGCAGCTTGTTGCCGCAGGGGTTGGACACTGAAGCTTTCTTT
>TRBJ1-2|.|.|TRBV10-3
CAISEWSQPPTIYGYTF
TGTGCCATCAGTGAGTGGTCCCAGCCACCAACTATCTATGGCTACACCTTC
>TRBJ1-5|few|.|TRBV6-5
CASGLGQSNQPQHF
TGTGCCAGCGGCCTCGGACAGAGCAATCAGCCCCAGCATTTT
>TRBJ1-6|.|.|TRBV7-9
CASSPSRQHTSPLHF
TGTGCCAGCAGCCCCTCCCGACAGCATACTTCACCCCTCCACTTT
>TRBJ1-1|.|.|TRBV7-3
CASSLVATATLWDNTEAFF
TGTGCCAGCAGCTTAGTTGCGACAGCCACCCTTTGGGATAACACTGAAGCTTTCTTT
>TRBJ2-7|few|.|TRBV6-5
CASSYQLDSGLGDYEQYF
TGTGCCAGCAGTTACCAGCTGGACTCGGGACTCGGGGACTACGAGCAGTACTTC
>TRBJ1-2|many|.|TRBV7-9
CASSLVYDKAIF
TGTGCCAGCAGCTTAGTCTACGACAAGGCAATCTTC
>TRBJ1-1|.|.|TRBV30
CAWKLSGNTKAFF
TGTGCCTGGAAACTGAGTGGGAACACTAAAGCTTTCTTT
>TRBJ1-3|many|.|TRBV7-9
CASSLSGRSGNTIYF
TGTGCCAGCAGTTTGTCAGGGAGGTCTGGAAACACCATATATTTT
>TRBJ2-5|few|.|TRBV21-1
CASSNNWGPGQIQETQYF
TGTGCCAGCAGCAACAATTGGGGCCCGGGGCAGATCCAAGAGACCCAGTACTTC
>TRBJ2-6|few|.|TRBV5-1
CASSYTVAGANVLTF
TGCGCCAGCAGCTATACAGTTGCTGGGGCCAACGTCCTGACTTTC
>TRBJ1-5|once|TRBD1|TRBV11-2
CASSQGQGRGPQHF
TGTGCCAGCAGCCAGGGACAGGGACGAGGGCCCCAGCATTTT
>TRBJ2-7|many|.|TRBV11-2
CASSLGHMAPGYEQYF
TGTGCCAGCAGCTTAGGACACATGGCTCCAGGGTACGAGCAGTACTTC